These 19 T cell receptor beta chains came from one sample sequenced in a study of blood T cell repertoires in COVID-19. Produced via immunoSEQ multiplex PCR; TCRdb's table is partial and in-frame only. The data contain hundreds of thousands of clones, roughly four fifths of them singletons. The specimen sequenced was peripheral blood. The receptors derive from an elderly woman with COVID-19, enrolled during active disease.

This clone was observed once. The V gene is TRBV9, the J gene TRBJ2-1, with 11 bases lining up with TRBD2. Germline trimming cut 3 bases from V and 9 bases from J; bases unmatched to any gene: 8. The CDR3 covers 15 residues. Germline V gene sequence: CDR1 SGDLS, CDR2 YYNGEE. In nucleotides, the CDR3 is TGTGCCAGCAGCGCCTCACTAGCGGGAGTGGGTGAGCAGTTCTTC. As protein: CASSASLAGVGEQFF.

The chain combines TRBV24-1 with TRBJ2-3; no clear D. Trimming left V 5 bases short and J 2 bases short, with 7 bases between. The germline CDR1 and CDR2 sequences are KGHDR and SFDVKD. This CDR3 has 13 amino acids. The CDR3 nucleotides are TGTGCCACCAGTGTAAGCCCCACAGATACGCAGTATTTT. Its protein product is CATSVSPTDTQYF.

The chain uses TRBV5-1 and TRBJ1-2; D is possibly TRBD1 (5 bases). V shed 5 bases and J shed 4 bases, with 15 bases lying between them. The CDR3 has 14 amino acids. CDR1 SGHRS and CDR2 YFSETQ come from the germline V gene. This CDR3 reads CASRMGDSTYGYTF. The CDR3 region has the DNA TGCGCCAGCAGGATGGGGGACTCTACCTATGGCTACACCTTC.

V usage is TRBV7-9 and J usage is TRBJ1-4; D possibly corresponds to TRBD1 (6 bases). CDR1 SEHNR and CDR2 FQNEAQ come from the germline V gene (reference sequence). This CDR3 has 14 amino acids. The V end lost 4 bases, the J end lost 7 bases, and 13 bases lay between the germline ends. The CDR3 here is CASSSGTLGEKLFF. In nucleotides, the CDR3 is TGTGCCAGCAGCTCCGGGACATTGGGTGAAAAACTGTTTTTT.

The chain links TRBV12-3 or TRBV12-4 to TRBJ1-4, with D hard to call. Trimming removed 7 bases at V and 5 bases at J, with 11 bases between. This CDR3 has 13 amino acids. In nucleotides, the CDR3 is TGTGCCAGCAAAAGAGGCCTAAATGAAAAACTGTTTTTT. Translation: CASKRGLNEKLFF.

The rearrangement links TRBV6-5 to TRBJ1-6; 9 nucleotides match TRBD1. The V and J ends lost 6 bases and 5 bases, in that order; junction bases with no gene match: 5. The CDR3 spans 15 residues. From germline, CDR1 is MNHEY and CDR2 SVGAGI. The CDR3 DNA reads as TGTGCCAGCAGCCCGGGACAGGGCAATAATTCACCCCTCCACTTT. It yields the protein CASSPGQGNNSPLHF.

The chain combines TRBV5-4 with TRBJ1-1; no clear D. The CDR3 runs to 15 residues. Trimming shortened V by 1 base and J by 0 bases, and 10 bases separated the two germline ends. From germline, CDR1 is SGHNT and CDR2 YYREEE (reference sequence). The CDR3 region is CASSLSLEMNTEAFF. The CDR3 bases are TGTGCCAGCAGCTTGTCTCTGGAGATGAACACTGAAGCTTTCTTT.

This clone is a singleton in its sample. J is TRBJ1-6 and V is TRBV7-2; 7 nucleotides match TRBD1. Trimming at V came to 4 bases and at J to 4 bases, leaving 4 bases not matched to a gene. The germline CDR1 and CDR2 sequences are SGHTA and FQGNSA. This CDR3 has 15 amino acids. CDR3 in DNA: TGTGCCAGCAGCTCCGGGACAGCTTATAATTCACCCCTCCACTTT. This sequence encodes CASSSGTAYNSPLHF.

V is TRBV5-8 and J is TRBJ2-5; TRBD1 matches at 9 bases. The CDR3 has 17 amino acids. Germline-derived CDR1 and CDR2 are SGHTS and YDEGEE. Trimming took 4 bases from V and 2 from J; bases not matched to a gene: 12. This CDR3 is CASSPTGGYSLQETQYF. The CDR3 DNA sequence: TGTGCCAGCAGCCCAACAGGGGGCTATTCCCTTCAAGAGACCCAGTACTTC.

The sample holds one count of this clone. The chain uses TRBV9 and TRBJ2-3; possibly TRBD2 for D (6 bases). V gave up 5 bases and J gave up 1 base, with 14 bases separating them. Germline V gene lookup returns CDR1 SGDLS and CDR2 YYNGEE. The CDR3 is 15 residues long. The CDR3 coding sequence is TGTGCCAGCAGTAAAAGGGCTAGCGGCACAGATACGCAGTATTTT. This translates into CASSKRASGTDTQYF.

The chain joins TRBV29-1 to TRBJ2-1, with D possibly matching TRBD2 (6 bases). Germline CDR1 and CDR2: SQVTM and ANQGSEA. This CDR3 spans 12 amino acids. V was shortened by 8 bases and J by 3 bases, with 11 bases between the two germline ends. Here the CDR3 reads CSHRDFYNEQFF. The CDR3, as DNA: TGCAGCCACCGGGACTTCTACAATGAGCAGTTCTTC.

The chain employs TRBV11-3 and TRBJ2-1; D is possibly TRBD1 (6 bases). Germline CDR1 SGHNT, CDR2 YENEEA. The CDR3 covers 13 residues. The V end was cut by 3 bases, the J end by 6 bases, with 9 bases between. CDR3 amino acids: CASSLTGSNEQFF. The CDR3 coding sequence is TGTGCCAGCAGCTTGACAGGATCCAATGAGCAGTTCTTC.

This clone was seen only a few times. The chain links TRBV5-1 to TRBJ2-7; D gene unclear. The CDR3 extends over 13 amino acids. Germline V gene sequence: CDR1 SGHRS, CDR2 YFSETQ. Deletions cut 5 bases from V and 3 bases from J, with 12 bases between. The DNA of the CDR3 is TGCGCCAGCAGGCCACAAGTGAACTACGAGCAGTACTTC. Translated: CASRPQVNYEQYF.

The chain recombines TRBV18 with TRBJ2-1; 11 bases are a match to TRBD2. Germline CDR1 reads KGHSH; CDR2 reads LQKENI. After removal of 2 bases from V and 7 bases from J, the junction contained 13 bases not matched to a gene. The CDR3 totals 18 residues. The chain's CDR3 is CASSPVGTSGPTGNEQFF. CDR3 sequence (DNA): TGTGCCAGCTCACCAGTAGGGACTAGCGGACCTACGGGTAATGAGCAGTTCTTC.

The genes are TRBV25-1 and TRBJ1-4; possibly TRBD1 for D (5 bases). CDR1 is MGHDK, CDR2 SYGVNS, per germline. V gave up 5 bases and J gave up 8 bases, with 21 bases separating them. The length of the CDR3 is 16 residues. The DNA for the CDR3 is TGTGCCAGCAGTCCCCTGGGGCAGGGAGGGAAGGAAAAACTGTTTTTT. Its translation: CASSPLGQGGKEKLFF.

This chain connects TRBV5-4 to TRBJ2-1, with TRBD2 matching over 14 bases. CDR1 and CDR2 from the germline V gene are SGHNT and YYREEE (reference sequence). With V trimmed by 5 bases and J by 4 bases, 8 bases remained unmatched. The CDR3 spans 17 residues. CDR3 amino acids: CASRGTSGSQGYNEQFF. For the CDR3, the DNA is TGTGCCAGCAGAGGGACTAGCGGGAGTCAAGGGTACAATGAGCAGTTCTTC.

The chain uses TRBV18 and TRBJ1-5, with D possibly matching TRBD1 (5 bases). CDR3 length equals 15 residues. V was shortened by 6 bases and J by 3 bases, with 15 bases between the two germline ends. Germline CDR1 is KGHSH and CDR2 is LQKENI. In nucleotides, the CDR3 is TGTGCCAGCTCCCAAACAGGAATAGCCAATCAGCCCCAGCATTTT. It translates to CASSQTGIANQPQHF.

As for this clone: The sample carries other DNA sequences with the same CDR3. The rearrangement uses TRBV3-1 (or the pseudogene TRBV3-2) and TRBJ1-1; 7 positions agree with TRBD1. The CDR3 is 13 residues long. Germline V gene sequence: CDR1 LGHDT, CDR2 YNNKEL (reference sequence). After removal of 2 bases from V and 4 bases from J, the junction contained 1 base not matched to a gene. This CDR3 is CASSQQGGTEAFF. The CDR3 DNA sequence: TGTGCCAGCAGCCAACAGGGGGGCACTGAAGCTTTCTTT.

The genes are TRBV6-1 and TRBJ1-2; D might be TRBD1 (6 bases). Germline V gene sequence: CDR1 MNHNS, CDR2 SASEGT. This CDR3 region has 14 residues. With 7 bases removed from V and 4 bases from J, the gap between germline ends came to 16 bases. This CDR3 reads CASTHGGLGYGYTF. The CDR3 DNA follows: TGTGCCAGCACCCACGGGGGGCTAGGCTATGGCTACACCTTC.